This entry lists 10 T cell receptor beta chains sequenced from one sample in a study of blood T cell repertoires in COVID-19. Sequencing was performed with immunoSEQ multiplex PCR; in TCRdb, only in-frame clones are kept and a portion is missing. The top ten clones hold more than 3% of a sample with under 55,000 clones, roughly nine tenths of them seen once. The sequencing sample was made of peripheral blood. These receptor sequences come from a human donor in a cohort sampled during active COVID-19.

The chain employs TRBV2 and TRBJ2-5; D ambiguous. The V end was cut by 8 bases, the J end by 5 bases, with 9 bases between. The CDR3 is 11 amino acids. Germline lookup yields CDR1 SNHLY and CDR2 FYNNEI. In nucleotides, the CDR3 is TGTGCCAGCCAAGAACTTGAGACCCAGTACTTC. As protein: CASQELETQYF.

The CDR3 sequence is CAIGLAETQYF. DNA of the CDR3: TGTGCCATCGGACTAGCGGAGACCCAGTACTTC. The chain employs TRBV6-6 and TRBJ2-5; TRBD2 aligns across 9 bases. Germline V lookup: CDR1 MNHNY, CDR2 SVGAGI (reference sequence). The CDR3 runs 11 residues. With 10 bases clipped from V and 5 bases from J, the junction kept 2 bases outside the gene matches.

V and J are TRBV24-1 and TRBJ2-1, with TRBD2 matching over 11 bases. CDR1 and CDR2 from the germline V gene are KGHDR and SFDVKD. This CDR3 has 15 residues. V trimming: 9 bases; J trimming: 7 bases; junction bases outside the gene matches: 10. CDR3 region: CATSLGTSGKNEQFF. As DNA, the CDR3 is TGTGCCACCTCCTTGGGGACTAGCGGAAAAAATGAGCAGTTCTTC.

The V and J genes are TRBV19 and TRBJ2-7; D not certain. Trimming removed 4 bases at V and 3 bases at J, with 7 bases between. This CDR3 is 12 amino acids long. Germline V gene data show CDR1 as LNHDA and CDR2 as SQIVND (reference sequence). The DNA of the CDR3 is TGTGCCAGTAGTAATTACAACTACGAGCAGTACTTC. It specifies CASSNYNYEQYF.

The V and J genes are TRBV19 and TRBJ1-1; tentatively, D is TRBD1 (6 bases). V gave up 5 bases and J gave up 3 bases, with 16 bases separating them. The CDR3 covers 15 residues. Germline values: CDR1 LNHDA, CDR2 SQIVND (reference sequence). The CDR3 region has the DNA TGTGCCAGTAGTCGGGCAGGGGTTCAGGACACTGAAGCTTTCTTT. This translates into CASSRAGVQDTEAFF. Filled out from reference TRBV19 and TRBJ1-1, the complete variable domain reads DGGITQSPKYLFRKEGQNVTLSCEQNLNHDAMYWYRQDPGQGLRLIYYSQIVNDFQKGDIAEGYSVSREKKESFPLTVTSAQKNPTAFYLCASSRAGVQDTEAFFGQGTRLTVV.

The chain carries TRBV28 and TRBJ2-7, with 8 bases matching TRBD1. Germline V gene sequence: CDR1 MDHEN, CDR2 SYDVKM. The trim removed 6 bases at V and 7 bases at J, leaving 11 bases unmatched. The CDR3 spans 14 residues. The CDR3 sequence: CASSTGRGLWEQYV. CDR3 DNA: TGTGCCAGCAGCACGGGCAGGGGGCTCTGGGAGCAGTACGTC.

This clone was counted a few times. The chain has TRBV27 and TRBJ1-2, with 9 nucleotides matching TRBD1. The CDR3 runs 14 residues. The germline CDR1 and CDR2 sequences are MNHEY and SMNVEV (reference sequence). V lost 6 bases to trimming and J lost 4 bases; unmatched junction nucleotides: 6. CDR3 in amino acids: CASSPDRGTYGYTF. The DNA for the CDR3 is TGTGCCAGCAGCCCAGACAGGGGGACCTATGGCTACACCTTC.

The rearrangement uses TRBV6-5 and TRBJ2-4; the match to TRBD2 covers 9 bases. Germline values: CDR1 MNHEY, CDR2 SVGAGI. The V segment lost 6 bases and the J segment 8 bases; nucleotides outside the gene matches: 8. CDR3 length equals 14 residues. CDR3: CASRRSSGGDIQYF. The CDR3, as DNA: TGTGCCAGCAGAAGGAGTAGCGGGGGAGACATTCAGTACTTC.

The CDR3 region has the DNA TGTGCCAGCAGTTACTCGAAAGGCGGGGGCGGAGAGACCCAGTACTTC. Translation gives CASSYSKGGGGETQYF. The chain employs TRBV6-5 and TRBJ2-5, with D tentatively TRBD2 (7 bases). The CDR3 length is 16 residues. In germline, CDR1 is MNHEY, CDR2 SVGAGI. Trimming stripped 0 bases from V and 4 bases from J, with 15 bases between.

V gene TRBV5-1 combines with J gene TRBJ1-5; maybe TRBD1 (5 bases). Germline V gives CDR1 SGHRS, CDR2 YFSETQ. Trimming shortened V by 4 bases and J by 4 bases, and 15 bases separated the two germline ends. CDR3 length: 15 amino acids. The CDR3 sequence: CASSRTAGRNQPQHF. For the CDR3, the DNA is TGCGCCAGCAGCCGAACGGCGGGGCGGAATCAGCCCCAGCATTTT.